This T cell receptor beta chain was sequenced for a study of T cells in Graves' hyperthyroidism and ophthalmopathy. General study points: Most clonotypes that expanded in the thyroid above 0.001 also showed up in blood.

RNA transcripts were the template for amplifying TCR beta CDR3 regions. The TCR CDR3 first-round RT-PCR relied on the HTBI primer set. Using its own MiXCR run on the multiplex PCR reads, TCRdb lists one record per CDR3 protein. The table has about 640,000 distinct CDR3 sequences, less than 25% seen once. Lactation, pregnancy, other autoimmune disease or uncontrolled infection led to exclusion of patients. The PBMCs were sourced from fresh peripheral blood (about 9.7 ml). This clonotype was picked up many times. Its matching antigen is unknown. The sample was blood. The clonotype was recovered from a man aged 30-40 years with Graves' ophthalmopathy.

CDR3 residues: CASSATGGADTQYF. CDR3 in DNA: TGTGCCAGCAGCGCTACAGGGGGCGCAGATACGCAGTATTTT. The chain is built from TRBV5-5 and TRBJ2-3, with TRBD1 matching over 9 bases. The V gene's germline CDR1 is SGHKS and CDR2 YYEKEE (reference sequence). This CDR3 is 14 amino acids long. The V and J ends lost 4 bases and 4 bases, in that order; junction bases with no gene match: 4.